The TCR beta chain under discussion was sequenced for a study of blood T cell repertoires in COVID-19. Study at large: The analysed material was cDNA or gDNA that came from T cells, B-cell-depleted T cells, or PBMCs.

Participants were aged about 18 to 100 years, lived in roughly 25 US areas, and enrolled virtually. Researchers sorted participants into cohorts using their self-reported clinical history. In the original analysis: For nucleated cells, counts were estimated from reference gene primer amplification. The table came from immunoSEQ multiplex PCR; TCRdb's copy has only in-frame clones and leaves some out. That table is the source of V, J and clone size, and D and trimming were worked out from the DNA. Among some 320,000 clones, around 87% were seen once, and the ten largest hold roughly 5%. Comment on this clone: Other DNA sequences in the sample encode the same CDR3.

The specimen was PBMCs or T cells enriched from blood (not recorded which). The sequence was collected from a young woman who had recovered from COVID-19.

The CDR3 region is CATSRDRGYEQYF. The CDR3, as DNA: TGTGCCACCAGCAGAGATCGAGGGTACGAGCAGTACTTC. The chain employs TRBV15 and TRBJ2-7, with D maybe TRBD2 (5 bases). This CDR3 is built from 13 residues. Looked up from germline, CDR1 is LNHNV and CDR2 is YYDKDF (reference sequence). Trimming pared 0 bases from V and 4 bases from J, leaving 7 bases between.